Following are 29 T cell receptor beta chains from one sample sequenced in a study of blood T cells in healthy people across ages. PCR was performed a second time for 7 to 11 cycles using a sample-barcoded 5' primer and a J-beta primer mix. Using its own MiXCR run on the 5' RACE reads, TCRdb lists one record per CDR3 protein. The sample has about 720,000 distinct CDR3 sequences; 20% to 25% are singletons. The sequencing input was blood. The receptors here all came from a man aged 70 or older in good health.

The table lists this clonotype with a few counts. The chain is built from TRBV11-2 and TRBJ2-2; 8 bases map to TRBD1. V lost 5 bases to trimming and J lost 6 bases; unmatched junction nucleotides: 8. The CDR3 is 15 amino acids. Germline lookup yields CDR1 SGHAT and CDR2 FQNNGV. The CDR3 region is CASSPWTGKAGELFF. CDR3 bases: TGTGCCAGCAGCCCATGGACAGGGAAGGCCGGGGAGCTGTTTTTT. Combining the CDR3 with reference TRBV11-2 and TRBJ2-2 gives the whole variable domain EAGVAQSPRYKIIEKRQSVAFWCNPISGHATLYWYQQILGQGPKLLIQFQNNGVVDDSQLPKDRFSAERLKGVDSTLKIQPAKLEDSAVYLCASSPWTGKAGELFFGEGSRLTVL.

The CDR3 is CASSPGTAFSYEQYF. The CDR3 DNA is TGTGCCAGCAGTCCCGGGACAGCCTTTTCCTACGAGCAGTACTTC. The chain employs TRBV28 and TRBJ2-7; 7 bases match TRBD1. Germline CDR1 is MDHEN and CDR2 is SYDVKM. V shed 5 bases and J 1 base; nucleotides not matched to a gene: 8. The CDR3 sequence is 15 residues long.

This clonotype was seen only a few times. The junction differs from germline at one of its ends, possibly a read error. The chain combines TRBV2 with TRBJ1-1; D is unclear. This CDR3 is 14 amino acids long. Germline CDR1 and CDR2: SNHLY and FYNNEI. The DNA for the CDR3 is TGTGCCAGCAGCGAAGGGTATGGGCGGACTGAAGCTTTCTTT. Protein sequence: CASSEGYGRTEAFF.

The genes are TRBV3-1 and TRBJ2-7; 13 bases are shared with TRBD2. The length of the CDR3 is 15 residues. The junction had 4 bases not matched to a gene; V was cut back by 5 bases and J by 3 bases. The germline V gene encodes CDR1 LGHDT and CDR2 YNNKEL (reference sequence). CDR3: CASSFGLAGDYEQYF. The CDR3 DNA reads TGTGCCAGCAGCTTCGGACTAGCGGGGGACTACGAGCAGTACTTC.

The rearrangement joins TRBV27 to TRBJ2-3; D ambiguous. The V end was cut by 5 bases, the J end by 2 bases, with 11 bases between. The CDR3 is made up of 14 amino acids. The germline gives CDR1 MNHEY, CDR2 SMNVEV (reference sequence). The CDR3 protein is CASSTRIYTDTQYF. The CDR3 nucleotides read TGTGCCAGCAGTACCAGGATATACACAGATACGCAGTATTTT.

This clonotype has a handful of counts. The V and J genes are TRBV13 and TRBJ1-5; the D gene is possibly TRBD1 (5 bases). The CDR3 covers 16 residues. The germline CDR1 and CDR2 sequences are PRHDT and FYEKMQ (reference sequence). V was pared by 3 bases and J by 2 bases, with 14 bases between. CDR3 residues: CASSLRGIGGNQPQHF. CDR3 coding DNA: TGTGCCAGCAGCTTGCGGGGCATAGGAGGCAATCAGCCCCAGCATTTT. The full variable domain, its missing parts supplied by reference TRBV13 and TRBJ1-5, is AAGVIQSPRHLIKEKRETATLKCYPIPRHDTVYWYQQGPGQDPQFLISFYEKMQSDKGSIPDRFSAQQFSDYHSELNMSSLELGDSALYFCASSLRGIGGNQPQHFGDGTRLSIL.

The chain has TRBV6-2 or TRBV6-3 and TRBJ2-3; the D gene is possibly TRBD2 (6 bases). The CDR3 runs 15 residues. CDR1 is MNHEY, CDR2 SVGEGT, per germline. Trimming removed 0 bases at V and 4 bases at J, with 11 bases between. The CDR3 DNA is TGTGCCAGCAGTTACTCGGACTACCTATCAGATACGCAGTATTTT. Amino acids: CASSYSDYLSDTQYF.

The genes are TRBV5-1 and TRBJ1-5, with D hard to call. Germline loops: CDR1 SGHRS, CDR2 YFSETQ. The CDR3 runs to 14 residues. V was cut by 5 bases and J by 8 bases, with 17 bases left in between. The CDR3 nucleotides read TGCGCCAGCAGTATGGACGGGGATACGAAGCCCCAGCATTTT. It translates to CASSMDGDTKPQHF.

This clonotype was seen at least ten times. The rearrangement joins TRBV12-3 or TRBV12-4 to TRBJ2-5; D perhaps matches TRBD2 (6 bases). The V end was cut by 7 bases, the J end by 4 bases, with 19 bases between. The CDR3 has 15 residues. For the CDR3, the DNA is TGTGCCAGCACCGCGGGACTGGGAGGTCTAGAGACCCAGTACTTC. Amino acids: CASTAGLGGLETQYF.

The chain recombines TRBV29-1 with TRBJ2-3; 7 bases map to TRBD1. Unmatched junction bases numbered 7, after V lost 7 bases and J lost 3 bases. The CDR3 sequence is 13 residues long. CDR1 is SQVTM, CDR2 ANQGSEA, per germline. CDR3 sequence: CSARQGWTDTQYF. The CDR3 bases are TGCAGCGCCAGACAGGGTTGGACAGATACGCAGTATTTT.

The table lists this clonotype with a few counts. The J gene is TRBJ2-7, the V gene TRBV29-1; D unresolved. From germline, CDR1 is SQVTM and CDR2 ANQGSEA. The CDR3 runs 11 residues. Trimming removed 4 bases from V and 5 bases from J, with 9 bases in between. The CDR3 spells CSVVQLHEQYV. Here the CDR3 DNA reads TGCAGCGTTGTCCAACTCCACGAGCAGTACGTC.

The chain couples TRBV7-2 to TRBJ1-2; 9 bases agree with TRBD1. The CDR3 runs to 15 residues. Germline trimming cut 7 bases from V and 7 bases from J; bases unmatched to any gene: 13. Per the germline V gene, CDR1 is SGHTA and CDR2 is FQGNSA. CDR3: CASNVGTGYSSGYTF. The CDR3 DNA sequence: TGTGCCAGCAATGTCGGGACAGGGTATTCGTCTGGCTACACCTTC. Full variable domain (missing parts from reference TRBV7-2 and TRBJ1-2): GAGVSQSPSNKVTEKGKDVELRCDPISGHTALYWYRQSLGQGLEFLIYFQGNSAPDKSGLPSDRFSAERTGGSVSTLTIQRTQQEDSAVYLCASNVGTGYSSGYTFGSGTRLTVV.

V is TRBV11-2 and J is TRBJ2-5, with D perhaps matching TRBD1 or TRBD2 (5 bases each). Germline CDR1 is SGHAT and CDR2 is FQNNGV. CDR3 length: 15 amino acids. The V end was cut by 5 bases, the J end by 5 bases, with 18 bases between. CDR3 region: CASSLRDPQRETQYF. CDR3 nucleotide sequence: TGTGCCAGCAGCCTACGGGACCCGCAAAGGGAGACCCAGTACTTC.

This clonotype turned up a few times. This sequence joins TRBV6-2 or TRBV6-3 and TRBJ2-3; 7 bases align to TRBD2. The V segment lost 0 bases and the J segment 4 bases; nucleotides outside the gene matches: 7. The CDR3 is 16 amino acids. CDR1 is MNHEY and CDR2 is SVGEGT in the germline V gene. This CDR3 is CASSYSDERGSDTQYF. The CDR3 DNA is TGTGCCAGCAGTTACTCGGACGAGCGGGGTTCAGATACGCAGTATTTT.

Regarding this clonotype: The junction departs from the called germline gene at one end, perhaps through a read error. This chain joins TRBV12-3 or TRBV12-4 and TRBJ2-3, with 8 bases aligning to TRBD1. This CDR3 has 19 residues. This CDR3 is CASSSPTFPTGVRADAQYF. CDR3 nucleotide sequence: TGTGCCAGCAGTTCCCCCACCTTCCCGACAGGGGTTCGCGCAGATGCGCAGTATTTT.

Ten or more counts support this clonotype. The rearrangement links TRBV5-1 to TRBJ2-1, with D possibly matching TRBD1 (6 bases). CDR3 length equals 14 residues. Trimming stripped 3 bases from V and 4 bases from J, with 11 bases between. Per the germline V gene, CDR1 is SGHRS and CDR2 is YFSETQ. Here the CDR3 reads CASSSGTLYNEQFF. The CDR3 DNA reads TGCGCCAGCAGCTCGGGGACACTATACAATGAGCAGTTCTTC.

J is TRBJ2-5 and V is TRBV29-1; D gene unclear. The CDR3 extends over 13 amino acids. The germline V and J ends were trimmed by 5 bases and 2 bases, with 12 bases remaining between them. Germline V gene sequence: CDR1 SQVTM, CDR2 ANQGSEA. The chain's CDR3 is CSVPGSLQETQYF. CDR3 in DNA: TGCAGCGTTCCCGGCAGCCTACAAGAGACCCAGTACTTC.

This clonotype has a count of ten or more. The chain employs TRBV20-1 and TRBJ2-1, with TRBD2 matching over 10 bases. Germline-derived CDR1 and CDR2 are DFQATT and SNEGSKA (reference sequence). The CDR3 runs to 15 residues. V lost 3 bases and J lost 4; bases outside the gene matches: 6. CDR3: CSARPGLAIYNEQFF. In nucleotides, the CDR3 is TGCAGTGCTAGGCCGGGACTAGCGATTTACAATGAGCAGTTCTTC.

This clonotype was detected a few times. The rearrangement links TRBV10-3 to TRBJ2-4; TRBD2 agrees at 9 bases. Germline-derived CDR1 and CDR2 are ENHRY and SYGVKD. V lost 3 bases to trimming and J lost 1 base; unmatched junction nucleotides: 1. The CDR3 has 15 amino acids. The CDR3, as DNA: TGTGCCATCAGTGAAAGCGGGGGGGCCAAAAACATTCAGTACTTC. Translated, it gives CAISESGGAKNIQYF.

This chain links TRBV30 with TRBJ2-6, with 8 bases identical to TRBD1. The trim removed 5 bases at V and 3 bases at J, leaving 3 bases unmatched. Germline values: CDR1 GTSNPN, CDR2 SVGIG (reference sequence). This CDR3 comprises 14 residues. CDR3 residues: CAWQQGDGANVLTF. DNA of the CDR3: TGTGCCTGGCAACAGGGGGATGGGGCCAACGTCCTGACTTTC.

The gene calls are TRBV15 and TRBJ2-1, with 10 bases fitting TRBD1. From germline, CDR1 is LNHNV and CDR2 YYDKDF (reference sequence). The CDR3 totals 17 residues. The ends lost 5 bases at V and 4 bases at J; junction bases unmatched: 11. CDR3 region: CATSGTGDRGYYNEQFF. In DNA, the CDR3 is TGTGCCACCAGCGGTACGGGGGACAGGGGATATTACAATGAGCAGTTCTTC.

V usage is TRBV10-3 and J usage is TRBJ2-7; unclear D gene. This CDR3 contains 15 residues. In germline, CDR1 is ENHRY, CDR2 SYGVKD. Trimming took 0 bases from V and 3 from J, leaving 12 bases between them. The CDR3 sequence: CAISESVGNLYEQYF. DNA for the CDR3: TGTGCCATCAGTGAGTCGGTTGGCAACCTCTACGAGCAGTACTTC.

The V call is TRBV29-1, the J call TRBJ2-2; 9 bases line up with TRBD2. The CDR3 is made up of 16 amino acids. After removal of 7 bases from V and 1 base from J, the junction contained 10 bases not matched to a gene. Germline lookup yields CDR1 SQVTM and CDR2 ANQGSEA. The CDR3 nucleotides read TGCAGCGCCAACATAGCGGGGGCCAGGAACACCGGGGAGCTGTTTTTT. Protein sequence: CSANIAGARNTGELFF.

This clonotype was observed a few times. This rearrangement joins TRBV20-1 to TRBJ1-2; D perhaps matches TRBD1 (5 bases). The V gene lost 0 bases and the J gene lost 4 bases, with 15 bases spanning the gap. Germline CDR1 DFQATT, CDR2 SNEGSKA (reference sequence). There are 15 residues in the CDR3. The CDR3: CSARDGGGAFYGYTF. The CDR3 coding sequence is TGCAGTGCTAGAGACGGGGGAGGTGCTTTCTATGGCTACACCTTC.

This rearrangement joins TRBV30 to TRBJ2-5; 7 bases are shared with TRBD2. The DNA end is a closer match to TRBJ2-1, so the J assignment may be wrong. Germline V gene lookup returns CDR1 GTSNPN and CDR2 SVGIG (reference sequence). The CDR3 is 18 residues long. The CDR3 region is CAWMGYFAGVEIGNEQFF. The CDR3 coding sequence is TGTGCCTGGATGGGTTATTTCGCGGGAGTGGAGATTGGGAATGAGCAGTTCTTC.

This clonotype showed up just once. The chain is built from TRBV7-9 and TRBJ1-1; D is uncertain. The CDR3 runs to 15 residues. V was trimmed by 1 base and J by 4 bases, leaving 13 bases between them. In germline, CDR1 is SEHNR, CDR2 FQNEAQ (reference sequence). As DNA, the CDR3 is TGTGCCAGCAGCTTAGTATTGGGGTTGAGCACTGAAGCTTTCTTT. Translated, it gives CASSLVLGLSTEAFF.

This clonotype has only one observation. CDR3 DNA: TGTGCCAGCAGCTCGGACAGTTCACTCACTGAAGCTTTCTTT. Translated: CASSSDSSLTEAFF. This chain joins TRBV7-3 and TRBJ1-1; D may be TRBD1 (6 bases). V was cut by 4 bases and J by 4 bases, with 13 bases left in between. CDR3 length equals 14 residues. CDR1 SGHTA and CDR2 FQGTGA come from the germline V gene.

V and J are TRBV7-9 and TRBJ1-2; 7 positions match TRBD1. The CDR3 runs to 16 residues. Germline V CDR1 and CDR2: SEHNR, FQNEAQ (reference sequence). J gave up 5 bases and V 0 bases, and 9 bases lay outside the gene matches. The CDR3 nucleotides read TGTGCCAGCAGCTTAGCGCAGGAGGGGGCGACTTATGGCTACACCTTC. This encodes CASSLAQEGATYGYTF.

This clonotype was recorded a few times. The V and J genes are TRBV5-5 and TRBJ2-6; 10 positions agree with TRBD1. This CDR3 has 19 amino acids. CDR1 SGHKS and CDR2 YYEKEE come from the germline V gene (reference sequence). After removal of 0 bases from V and 1 base from J, the junction contained 7 bases not matched to a gene. The CDR3 nucleotides are TGTGCCAGCAGCTTGGTGAGACAGGGGGCGAGTTCTGGGGCCAACGTCCTGACTTTC. It translates to CASSLVRQGASSGANVLTF.